The count of the clone carrying this TCR beta chain is one. Unique molecular identifiers featured in how the TCRbeta library was prepared. TCRdb reanalysed the PCR reads using MiXCR and keeps one entry per CDR3 protein. Of nearly 550,000 distinct CDR3 sequences in the sample, about a sixth were seen once. The V and J ends lost 3 bases and 0 bases respectively, with 10 bases between them. The CDR3 consists of 15 residues. CDR1 and CDR2 from the germline V gene are SGHNT and YYREEE (reference sequence). These data belong to a study of T-cell reconstitution after alpha-beta-depleted transplantation in children.

The specimen comprised PBMCs from the stem cell graft donor, sampled from the stem cell graft. The sequence came from a human donor who donated a stem cell graft to a child with acute lymphoblastic leukemia. This rearrangement joins TRBV5-4 to TRBJ2-1; D gene uncertain. The CDR3 here is CASSSHPASYNEQFF. The CDR3 coding sequence is TGTGCCAGCAGCTCCCATCCGGCCTCCTACAATGAGCAGTTCTTC.